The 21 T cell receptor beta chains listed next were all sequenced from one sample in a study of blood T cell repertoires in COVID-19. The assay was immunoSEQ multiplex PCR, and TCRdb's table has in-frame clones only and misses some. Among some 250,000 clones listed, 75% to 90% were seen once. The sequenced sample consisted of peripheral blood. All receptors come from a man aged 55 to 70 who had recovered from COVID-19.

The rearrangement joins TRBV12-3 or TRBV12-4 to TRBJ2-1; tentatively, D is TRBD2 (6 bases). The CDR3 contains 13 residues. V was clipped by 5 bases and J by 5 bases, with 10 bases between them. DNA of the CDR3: TGTGCCAGCAGTGGGAGGAACCACAATGAGCAGTTCTTC. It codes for CASSGRNHNEQFF.

CDR3 nucleotides: TGTGCCAGCAGTGATACAGGGGACTATGGCTACACCTTC. Protein product: CASSDTGDYGYTF. The chain joins TRBV6-4 to TRBJ1-2; 7 bases are a match to TRBD1. The V and J ends lost 3 bases and 3 bases, in that order; junction bases with no gene match: 1. Germline V gene sequence: CDR1 MRHNA, CDR2 SNTAGT. The CDR3 is 13 amino acids.

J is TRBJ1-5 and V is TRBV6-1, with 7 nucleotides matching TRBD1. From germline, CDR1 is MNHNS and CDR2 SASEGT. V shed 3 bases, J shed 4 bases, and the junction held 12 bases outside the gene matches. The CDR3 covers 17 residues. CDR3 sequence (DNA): TGTGCCAGCAGTGAGAGCCCGAGACAGGGATCTAATCAGCCCCAGCATTTT. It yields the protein CASSESPRQGSNQPQHF.

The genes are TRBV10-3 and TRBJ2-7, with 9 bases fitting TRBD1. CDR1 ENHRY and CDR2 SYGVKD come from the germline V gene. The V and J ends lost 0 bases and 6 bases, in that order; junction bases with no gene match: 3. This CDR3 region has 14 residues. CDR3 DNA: TGTGCCATCAGTGAGTCCCGACAGGGGGGCGAGCAGTACTTC. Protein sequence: CAISESRQGGEQYF.

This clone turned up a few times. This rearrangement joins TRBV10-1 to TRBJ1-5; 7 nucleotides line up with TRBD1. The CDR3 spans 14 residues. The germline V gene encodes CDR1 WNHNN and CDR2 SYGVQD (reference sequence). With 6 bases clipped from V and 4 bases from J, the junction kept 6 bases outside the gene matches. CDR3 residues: CASRIGGPNQPQHF. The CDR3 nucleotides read TGCGCCAGCAGGATAGGGGGCCCAAATCAGCCCCAGCATTTT.

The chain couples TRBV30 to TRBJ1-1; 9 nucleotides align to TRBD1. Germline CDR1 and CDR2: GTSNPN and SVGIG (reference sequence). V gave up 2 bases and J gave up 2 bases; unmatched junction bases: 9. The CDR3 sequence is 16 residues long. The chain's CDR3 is CAWSPGAGQGNTEAFF. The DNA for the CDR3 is TGTGCCTGGAGTCCGGGTGCGGGACAGGGAAACACTGAAGCTTTCTTT.

CDR3 protein: CASRLTRLNTEAFF. Here the CDR3 DNA reads TGTGCCAGCAGGCTGACAAGACTGAACACTGAAGCTTTCTTT. The V call is TRBV6-5, the J call TRBJ1-1; D not resolved. The length of the CDR3 is 14 residues. The V gene's germline CDR1 is MNHEY and CDR2 SVGAGI. Trimming pared 6 bases from V and 0 bases from J, leaving 11 bases between.

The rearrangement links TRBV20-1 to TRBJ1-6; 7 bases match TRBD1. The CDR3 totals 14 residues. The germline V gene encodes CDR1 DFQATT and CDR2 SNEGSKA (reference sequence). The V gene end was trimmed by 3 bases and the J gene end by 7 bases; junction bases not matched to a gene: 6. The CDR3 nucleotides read TGCAGTGCTAGTAACAGGGGCGACAATTCACCCCTCCACTTT. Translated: CSASNRGDNSPLHF.

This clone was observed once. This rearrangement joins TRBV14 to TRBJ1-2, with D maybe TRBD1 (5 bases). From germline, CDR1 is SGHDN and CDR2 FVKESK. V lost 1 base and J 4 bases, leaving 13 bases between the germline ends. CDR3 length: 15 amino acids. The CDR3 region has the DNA TGTGCCAGCAGCCAAGGGCGTCGGGGGGGCTATGGCTACACCTTC. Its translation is CASSQGRRGGYGYTF.

CDR3 bases: TGCAGCGTTGCGGGACAAACACGGACAGATACGCAGTATTTT. Translating gives CSVAGQTRTDTQYF. This sequence joins TRBV29-1 and TRBJ2-3; maybe TRBD1 (6 bases). This CDR3 contains 14 residues. Per germline, CDR1 SQVTM and CDR2 ANQGSEA. The V and J ends lost 4 bases and 3 bases respectively, with 14 bases between them.

The CDR3 is CASSLGSSGGSTDTQYF. CDR3 in DNA: TGCGCCAGCAGCTTGGGAAGCTCGGGTGGGAGCACAGATACGCAGTATTTT. The rearrangement uses TRBV5-1 and TRBJ2-3; D not resolved. The CDR3 is 17 residues long. Germline V gene data show CDR1 as SGHRS and CDR2 as YFSETQ. The V end was cut by 0 bases, the J end by 0 bases, with 14 bases between.

CDR3 protein: CASRDTGGTDTQYF. Written as DNA, the CDR3 is TGTGCCAGCAGGGATACAGGGGGCACAGATACGCAGTATTTT. The chain links TRBV25-1 to TRBJ2-3, with TRBD1 matching over 7 bases. This CDR3 contains 14 residues. V shed 6 bases and J 1 base; nucleotides not matched to a gene: 4. Germline V gene sequence: CDR1 MGHDK, CDR2 SYGVNS.

CDR3 in amino acids: CASRREGGYYGYTF. DNA for the CDR3: TGTGCCAGCCGGCGCGAGGGCGGGTACTATGGCTACACCTTC. The chain uses TRBV6-5 and TRBJ1-2; no clear D gene. CDR3 size: 14 residues. V was cut by 8 bases and J by 3 bases, with 16 bases left in between. Germline V gives CDR1 MNHEY, CDR2 SVGAGI.

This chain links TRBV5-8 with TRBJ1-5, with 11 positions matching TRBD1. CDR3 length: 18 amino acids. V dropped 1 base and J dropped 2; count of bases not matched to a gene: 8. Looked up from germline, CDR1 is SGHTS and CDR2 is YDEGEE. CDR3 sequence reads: CASSLSFGTGGGNQPQHF. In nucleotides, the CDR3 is TGTGCCAGCAGCTTGAGTTTCGGGACAGGGGGAGGCAATCAGCCCCAGCATTTT.

CDR3 residues: CATELNPHYTEAFF. Written as DNA, the CDR3 is TGTGCCACAGAACTAAACCCTCACTACACTGAAGCTTTCTTT. The rearrangement joins TRBV18 to TRBJ1-1; no definite D call. Trimming took off 10 bases at V and 3 bases at J, with 18 bases between the two ends. The CDR3 has 14 residues. Looked up from germline, CDR1 is KGHSH and CDR2 is LQKENI.

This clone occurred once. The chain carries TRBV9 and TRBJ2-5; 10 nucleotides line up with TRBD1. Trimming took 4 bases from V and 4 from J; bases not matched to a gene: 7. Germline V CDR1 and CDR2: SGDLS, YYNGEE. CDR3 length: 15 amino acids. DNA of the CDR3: TGTGCCAGCAGCATCCAGACAGGGGGCGGAGAGACCCAGTACTTC. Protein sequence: CASSIQTGGGETQYF.

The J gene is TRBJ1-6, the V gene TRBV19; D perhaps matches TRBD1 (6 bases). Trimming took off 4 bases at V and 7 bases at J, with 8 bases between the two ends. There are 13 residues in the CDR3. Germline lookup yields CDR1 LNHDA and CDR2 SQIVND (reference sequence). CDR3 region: CASSRGRNSPLHF. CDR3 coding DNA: TGTGCCAGTAGTAGGGGGCGGAATTCACCCCTCCACTTT.

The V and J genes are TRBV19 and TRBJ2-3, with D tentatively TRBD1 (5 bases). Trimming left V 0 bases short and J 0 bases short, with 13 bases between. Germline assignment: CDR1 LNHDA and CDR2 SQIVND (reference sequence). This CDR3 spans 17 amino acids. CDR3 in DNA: TGTGCCAGTAGTATAGATCTTGGGGCAACTAGCACAGATACGCAGTATTTT. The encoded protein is CASSIDLGATSTDTQYF.

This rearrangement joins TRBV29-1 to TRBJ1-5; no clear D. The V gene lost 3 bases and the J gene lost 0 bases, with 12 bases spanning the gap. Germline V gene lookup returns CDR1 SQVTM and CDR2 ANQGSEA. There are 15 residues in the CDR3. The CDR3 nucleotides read TGCAGCGTTGATGAGAGGAGTTATAGCAATCAGCCCCAGCATTTT. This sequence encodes CSVDERSYSNQPQHF. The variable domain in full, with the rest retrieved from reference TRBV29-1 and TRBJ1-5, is SAVISQKPSRDICQRGTSLTIQCQVDSQVTMMFWYRQQPGQSLTLIATANQGSEATYESGFVIDKFPISRPNLTFSTLTVSNMSPEDSSIYLCSVDERSYSNQPQHFGDGTRLSIL.

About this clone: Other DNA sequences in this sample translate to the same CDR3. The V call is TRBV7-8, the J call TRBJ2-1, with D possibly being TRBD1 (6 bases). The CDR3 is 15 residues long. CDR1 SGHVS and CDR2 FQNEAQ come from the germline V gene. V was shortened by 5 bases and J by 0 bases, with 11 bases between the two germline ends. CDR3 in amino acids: CASSLRGGSYNEQFF. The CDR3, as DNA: TGTGCCAGCAGCCTCCGAGGGGGCTCCTACAATGAGCAGTTCTTC.

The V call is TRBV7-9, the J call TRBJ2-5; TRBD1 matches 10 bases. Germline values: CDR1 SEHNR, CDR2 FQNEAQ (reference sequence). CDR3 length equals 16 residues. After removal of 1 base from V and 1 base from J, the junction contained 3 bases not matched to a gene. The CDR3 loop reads CASSLGQGAVQETQYF. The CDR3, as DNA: TGTGCCAGCAGCTTAGGACAGGGGGCTGTCCAAGAGACCCAGTACTTC.